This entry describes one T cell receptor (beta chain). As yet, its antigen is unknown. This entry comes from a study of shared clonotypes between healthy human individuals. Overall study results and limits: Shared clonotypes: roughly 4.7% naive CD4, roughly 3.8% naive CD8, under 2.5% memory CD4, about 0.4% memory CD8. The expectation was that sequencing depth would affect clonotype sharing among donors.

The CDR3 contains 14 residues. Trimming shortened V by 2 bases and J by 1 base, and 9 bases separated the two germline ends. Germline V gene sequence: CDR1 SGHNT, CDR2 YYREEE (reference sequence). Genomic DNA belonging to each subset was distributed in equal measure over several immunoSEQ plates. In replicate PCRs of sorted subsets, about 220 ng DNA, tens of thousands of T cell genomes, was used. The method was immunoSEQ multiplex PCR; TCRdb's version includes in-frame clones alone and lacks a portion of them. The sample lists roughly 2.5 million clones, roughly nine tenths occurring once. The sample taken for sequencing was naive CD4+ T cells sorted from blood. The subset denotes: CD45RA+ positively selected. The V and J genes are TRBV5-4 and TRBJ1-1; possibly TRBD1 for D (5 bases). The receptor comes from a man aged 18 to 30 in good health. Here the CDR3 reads CASSFEGANTEAFF. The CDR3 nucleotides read TGTGCCAGCAGCTTTGAAGGGGCGAACACTGAAGCTTTCTTT. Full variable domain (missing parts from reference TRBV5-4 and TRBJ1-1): ETGVTQSPTHLIKTRGQQVTLRCSSQSGHNTVSWYQQALGQGPQFIFQYYREEENGRGNFPPRFSGLQFPNYSSELNVNALELDDSALYLCASSFEGANTEAFFGQGTRLTVV.